These 12 T cell receptor beta chains came from one sample sequenced in a study of T cells in Graves' hyperthyroidism and ophthalmopathy. TCR beta CDR3 regions were amplified from RNA. HTBI primers were used for first-round RT-PCR of the TCR CDR3. MiXCR was run by TCRdb on the multiplex PCR reads, yielding one entry per CDR3 protein. The sample yields approximately 600,000 distinct CDR3 sequences, about a fifth seen once. Sequenced material: blood. The receptors stem from a man aged 30 to 39 with Graves' ophthalmopathy.

Many counts were recorded for this clonotype. The V and J genes are TRBV28 and TRBJ1-1; the match to TRBD1 covers 11 bases. The CDR3 runs to 16 residues. V was clipped by 4 bases and J by 3 bases; unmatched bases: 7. Germline V gene lookup returns CDR1 MDHEN and CDR2 SYDVKM. The CDR3 reads CASSSGQGVRDTEAFF. The CDR3 DNA is TGTGCCAGCAGTTCGGGACAGGGGGTCCGGGACACTGAAGCTTTCTTT.

This clonotype has a handful of counts. The V call is TRBV28, the J call TRBJ2-1; 13 nucleotides align to TRBD2. CDR3 length equals 20 residues. Per the germline V gene, CDR1 is MDHEN and CDR2 is SYDVKM. Trimming cost V 5 bases and J 9 bases; bases outside gene matches: 22. As DNA, the CDR3 is TGTGCCAGCAGTCCACGGACCCGGACTAGCGGGAGTTTGTTGCGTGGTGAGCAGTTCTTC. Translation gives CASSPRTRTSGSLLRGEQFF.

This clonotype was observed a few times. V gene TRBV7-9 combines with J gene TRBJ2-3; D gene ambiguous. V was shortened by 3 bases and J by 5 bases, with 6 bases between the two germline ends. Per germline, CDR1 SEHNR and CDR2 FQNEAQ (reference sequence). The CDR3 runs 12 residues. This CDR3 reads CASSFWQDTQYF. The CDR3 DNA reads TGTGCCAGCAGCTTTTGGCAAGATACGCAGTATTTT.

This clonotype has ten or more counts. As DNA, the CDR3 is TGTGCCAGCAGTGAGCCCGCCAGATCGGGACAGGGGCCTAGACTTGAAGCTTTCTTT. Protein product: CASSEPARSGQGPRLEAFF. This chain uses TRBV6-1 with TRBJ1-1; 10 nucleotides align to TRBD1. Germline V lookup: CDR1 MNHNS, CDR2 SASEGT. Losses at the gene ends were 3 bases for V and 7 bases for J; bases not matched to a gene: 20. The CDR3 covers 19 residues.

This clonotype was seen a few times. This chain uses TRBV6-1 with TRBJ1-1; the D gene is possibly TRBD1 (6 bases). V gave up 0 bases and J gave up 7 bases, with 24 bases separating them. The germline V gene has CDR1 MNHNS and CDR2 SASEGT. The CDR3 length is 18 residues. The CDR3 loop reads CASSEAGYIEGGTGEAFF. In nucleotides, the CDR3 is TGTGCCAGCAGTGAAGCCGGGTATATAGAGGGGGGGACGGGTGAAGCTTTCTTT.

This chain links TRBV7-9 with TRBJ2-7; TRBD2 agrees at 8 bases. The CDR3 is made up of 15 amino acids. After removal of 5 bases from V and 1 base from J, the junction contained 7 bases not matched to a gene. Germline V lookup: CDR1 SEHNR, CDR2 FQNEAQ (reference sequence). The CDR3 DNA reads TGTGCCAGCAGCACCATGAGCGGGGGTTCCTACGAGCAGTACTTC. It specifies CASSTMSGGSYEQYF.

In this sample, this clonotype turned up a few times. The chain has TRBV28 and TRBJ1-5; 12 positions match TRBD1. Germline lookup yields CDR1 MDHEN and CDR2 SYDVKM. The V and J ends lost 5 bases and 7 bases, in that order; junction bases with no gene match: 12. The CDR3 consists of 17 residues. CDR3 in amino acids: CASSRPGQGALRQPQHF. The DNA of the CDR3 is TGTGCCAGCAGTCGACCGGGACAGGGGGCGCTCAGGCAGCCCCAGCATTTT.

V usage is TRBV15 and J usage is TRBJ2-3; D possibly corresponds to TRBD2 (6 bases). Germline V gives CDR1 LNHNV, CDR2 YYDKDF (reference sequence). V was cut by 0 bases and J by 0 bases, with 10 bases left in between. This CDR3 region has 16 residues. The CDR3 region has the DNA TGTGCCACCAGCAGAGATCGGGGACTGAGCACAGATACGCAGTATTTT. This codes for CATSRDRGLSTDTQYF.

This clonotype was observed a handful of times. The gene calls are TRBV20-1 and TRBJ2-1; D not certain. Germline CDR1 reads DFQATT; CDR2 reads SNEGSKA (reference sequence). Trimming shortened V by 2 bases and J by 8 bases, and 13 bases separated the two germline ends. This CDR3 comprises 13 residues. This chain's CDR3 is CSARSQRTHEQFF. Here the CDR3 DNA reads TGCAGTGCTAGATCGCAGAGAACACATGAGCAGTTCTTC.

This clonotype showed up many times. The chain couples TRBV11-2 to TRBJ2-3; TRBD2 matches 14 bases. The CDR3 spans 18 residues. CDR1 is SGHAT and CDR2 is FQNNGV in the germline V gene. Unmatched junction bases numbered 10, after V lost 4 bases and J lost 4 bases. The DNA of the CDR3 is TGTGCCAGCAGCTCACCTGGGACTAGCGGGAGATCCGCAGATACGCAGTATTTT. It encodes CASSSPGTSGRSADTQYF.

Only a few counts were recorded for this clonotype. The rearrangement uses TRBV24-1 and TRBJ2-1, with D unclear. Trimming took 5 bases from V and 0 from J, leaving 7 bases between them. The CDR3 runs to 14 residues. CDR1 KGHDR and CDR2 SFDVKD come from the germline V gene. The CDR3 coding sequence is TGTGCCACCAGTGGGCAGAGCTCCTACAATGAGCAGTTCTTC. Translating gives CATSGQSSYNEQFF.

This clonotype was seen at least ten times. The DNA of the CDR3 is TGCGCCAGCAGCTGGACTAGCGGGAGAAGGGATGAGCAGTTCTTC. Amino acid sequence: CASSWTSGRRDEQFF. V is TRBV5-1 and J is TRBJ2-1; the match to TRBD2 covers 13 bases. V was clipped by 3 bases and J by 8 bases; unmatched bases: 5. This CDR3 has 15 amino acids. Germline CDR1 is SGHRS and CDR2 is YFSETQ.